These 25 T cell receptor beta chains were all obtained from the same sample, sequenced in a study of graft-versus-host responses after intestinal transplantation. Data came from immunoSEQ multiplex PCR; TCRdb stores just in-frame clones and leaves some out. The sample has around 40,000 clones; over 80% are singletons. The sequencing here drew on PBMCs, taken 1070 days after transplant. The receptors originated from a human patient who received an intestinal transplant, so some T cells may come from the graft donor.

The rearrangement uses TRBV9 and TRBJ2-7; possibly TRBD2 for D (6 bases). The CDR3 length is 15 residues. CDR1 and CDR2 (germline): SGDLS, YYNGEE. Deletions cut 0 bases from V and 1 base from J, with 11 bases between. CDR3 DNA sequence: TGTGCCAGCAGCGTAGGGGGGGAGCCTTCCTACGAGCAGTACTTC. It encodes CASSVGGEPSYEQYF.

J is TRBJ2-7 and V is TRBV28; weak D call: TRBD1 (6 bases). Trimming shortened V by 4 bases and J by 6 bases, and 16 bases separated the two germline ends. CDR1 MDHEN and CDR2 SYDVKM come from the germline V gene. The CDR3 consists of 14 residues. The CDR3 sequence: CASSSLRGFGEQYF. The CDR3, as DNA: TGTGCCAGCAGTTCGTTAAGGGGGTTTGGCGAGCAGTACTTC. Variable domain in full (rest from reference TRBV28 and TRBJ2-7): DVKVTQSSRYLVKRTGEKVFLECVQDMDHENMFWYRQDPGLGLRLIYFSYDVKMKEKGDIPEGYSVSREKKERFSLILESASTNQTSMYLCASSSLRGFGEQYFGPGTRLTVT.

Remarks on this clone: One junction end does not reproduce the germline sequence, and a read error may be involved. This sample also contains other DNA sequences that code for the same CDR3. The CDR3 reads CASSQERAQETQYF. CDR3 in DNA: TGCGCCAGCAGCCAAGAAAGGGCCCAAGAGACTCAGTACTTC. The chain links TRBV4-1 to TRBJ2-5; D not resolved. The germline CDR1 and CDR2 sequences are MGHRA and YSYEKL. The CDR3 loop spans 14 amino acids.

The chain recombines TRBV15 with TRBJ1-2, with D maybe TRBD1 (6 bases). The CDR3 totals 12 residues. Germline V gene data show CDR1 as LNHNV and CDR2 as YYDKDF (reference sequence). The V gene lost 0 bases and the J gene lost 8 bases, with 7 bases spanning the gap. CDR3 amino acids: CATSREGGGYTF. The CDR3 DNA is TGTGCCACCAGCAGAGAAGGGGGAGGCTACACCTTC.

The CDR3, as DNA: TGTGCCAGCAGCTTAGATAGGAATCGGAATGGCTACACCTTC. It codes for CASSLDRNRNGYTF. The V and J genes are TRBV11-2 and TRBJ1-2; D not certain. V lost 0 bases, J lost 6 bases, and 11 bases lay in between. The CDR3 runs 14 residues. The germline CDR1 and CDR2 sequences are SGHAT and FQNNGV.

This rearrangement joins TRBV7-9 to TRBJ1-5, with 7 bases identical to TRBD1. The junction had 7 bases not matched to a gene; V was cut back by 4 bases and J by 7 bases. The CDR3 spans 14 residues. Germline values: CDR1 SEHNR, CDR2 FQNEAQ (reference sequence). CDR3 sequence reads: CASSSQGDRQPQHF. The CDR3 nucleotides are TGTGCCAGCAGCTCGCAGGGGGATCGGCAGCCCCAGCATTTT.

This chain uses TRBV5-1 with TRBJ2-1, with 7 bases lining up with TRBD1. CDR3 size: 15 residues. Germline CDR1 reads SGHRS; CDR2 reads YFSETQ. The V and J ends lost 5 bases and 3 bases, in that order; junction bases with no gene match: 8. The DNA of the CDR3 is TGCGCCAGCAGGGTGCAGGGGGATATCTACAATGAGCAGTTCTTC. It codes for CASRVQGDIYNEQFF.

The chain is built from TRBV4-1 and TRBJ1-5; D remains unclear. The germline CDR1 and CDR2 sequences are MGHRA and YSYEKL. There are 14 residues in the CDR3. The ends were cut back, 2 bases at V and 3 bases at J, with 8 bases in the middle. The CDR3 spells CASSQPVPNQPQHF. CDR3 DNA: TGCGCCAGCAGCCAACCTGTCCCCAATCAGCCCCAGCATTTT.

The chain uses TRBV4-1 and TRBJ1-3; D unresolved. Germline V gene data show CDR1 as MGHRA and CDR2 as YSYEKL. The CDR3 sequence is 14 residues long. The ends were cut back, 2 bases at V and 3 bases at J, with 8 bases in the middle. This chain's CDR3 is CASSQSQIGNTIYF. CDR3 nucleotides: TGCGCCAGCAGCCAATCACAAATTGGAAACACCATATATTTT.

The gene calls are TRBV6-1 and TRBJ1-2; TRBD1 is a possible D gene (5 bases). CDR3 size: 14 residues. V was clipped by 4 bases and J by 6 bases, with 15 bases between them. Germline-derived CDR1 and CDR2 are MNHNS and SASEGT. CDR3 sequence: CASSGSGREDGYTF. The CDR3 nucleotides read TGTGCCAGCAGTGGGTCCGGCAGGGAGGATGGCTACACCTTC.

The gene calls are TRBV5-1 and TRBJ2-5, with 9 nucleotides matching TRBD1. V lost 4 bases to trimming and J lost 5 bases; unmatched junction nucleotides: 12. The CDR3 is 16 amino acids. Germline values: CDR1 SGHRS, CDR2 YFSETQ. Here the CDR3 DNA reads TGCGCCAGCAGCAAGCTACCGGGACAGGGATTCGAGACCCAGTACTTC. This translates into CASSKLPGQGFETQYF.

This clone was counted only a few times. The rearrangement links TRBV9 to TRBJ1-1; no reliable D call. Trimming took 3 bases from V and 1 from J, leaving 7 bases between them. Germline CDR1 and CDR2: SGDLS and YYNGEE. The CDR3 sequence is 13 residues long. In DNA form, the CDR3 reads TGTGCCAGCAGCGGCCCGGGGAACACTGAAGCTTTCTTT. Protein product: CASSGPGNTEAFF.

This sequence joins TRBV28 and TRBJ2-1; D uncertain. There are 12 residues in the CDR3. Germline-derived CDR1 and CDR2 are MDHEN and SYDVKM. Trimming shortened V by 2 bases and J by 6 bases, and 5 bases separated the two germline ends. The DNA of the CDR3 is TGTGCCAGCAGTTTAAGGAGCAATGAGCAGTTCTTC. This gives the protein CASSLRSNEQFF.

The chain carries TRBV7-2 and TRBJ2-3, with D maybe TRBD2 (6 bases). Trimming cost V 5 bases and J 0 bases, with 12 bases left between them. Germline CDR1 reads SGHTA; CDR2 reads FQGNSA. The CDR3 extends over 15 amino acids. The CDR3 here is CASSLGGLSTDTQYF. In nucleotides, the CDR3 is TGTGCCAGCAGCCTGGGGGGACTGAGCACAGATACGCAGTATTTT.

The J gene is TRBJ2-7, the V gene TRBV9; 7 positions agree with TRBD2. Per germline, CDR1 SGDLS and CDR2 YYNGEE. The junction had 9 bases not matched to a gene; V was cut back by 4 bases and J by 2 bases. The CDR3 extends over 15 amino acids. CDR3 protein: CASSLGGTRAYEQYF. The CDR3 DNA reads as TGTGCCAGCAGCCTCGGGGGGACGCGAGCCTACGAGCAGTACTTC.

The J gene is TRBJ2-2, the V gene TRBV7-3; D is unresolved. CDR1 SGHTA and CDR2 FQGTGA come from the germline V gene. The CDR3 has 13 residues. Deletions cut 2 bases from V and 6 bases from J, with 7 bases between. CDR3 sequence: CASSLGGSGELFF. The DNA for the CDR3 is TGTGCCAGCAGCTTAGGTGGTTCCGGGGAGCTGTTTTTT.

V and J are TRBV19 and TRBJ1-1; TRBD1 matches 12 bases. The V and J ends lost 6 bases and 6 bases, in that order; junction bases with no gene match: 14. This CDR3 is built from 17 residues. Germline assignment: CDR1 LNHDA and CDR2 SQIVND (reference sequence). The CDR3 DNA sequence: TGTGCCAGTAGCTTATTAAAAACCGGGACAGGGGGCTCTGAAGCTTTCTTT. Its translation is CASSLLKTGTGGSEAFF.

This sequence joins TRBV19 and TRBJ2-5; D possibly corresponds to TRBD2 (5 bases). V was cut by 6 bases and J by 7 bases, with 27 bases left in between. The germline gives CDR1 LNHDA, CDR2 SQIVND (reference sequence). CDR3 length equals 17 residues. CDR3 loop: CASSHRRLLIRWGTQYF. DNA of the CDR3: TGTGCCAGTAGCCATCGGAGGCTCCTCATAAGATGGGGGACCCAGTACTTC.

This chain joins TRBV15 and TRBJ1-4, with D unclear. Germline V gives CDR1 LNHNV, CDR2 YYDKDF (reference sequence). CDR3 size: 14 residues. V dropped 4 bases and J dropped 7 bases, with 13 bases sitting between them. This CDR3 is CATSTVLKGEKLFF. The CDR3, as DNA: TGTGCCACCAGCACAGTTCTTAAGGGTGAAAAACTGTTTTTT.

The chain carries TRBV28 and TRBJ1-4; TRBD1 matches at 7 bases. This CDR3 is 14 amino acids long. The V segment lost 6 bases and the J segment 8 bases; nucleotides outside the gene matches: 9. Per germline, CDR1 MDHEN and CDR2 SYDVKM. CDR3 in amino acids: CASRTGVVREKLFF. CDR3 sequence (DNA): TGTGCCAGCAGAACAGGGGTTGTGCGGGAAAAACTGTTTTTT. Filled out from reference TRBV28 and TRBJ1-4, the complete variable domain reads DVKVTQSSRYLVKRTGEKVFLECVQDMDHENMFWYRQDPGLGLRLIYFSYDVKMKEKGDIPEGYSVSREKKERFSLILESASTNQTSMYLCASRTGVVREKLFFGSGTQLSVL.

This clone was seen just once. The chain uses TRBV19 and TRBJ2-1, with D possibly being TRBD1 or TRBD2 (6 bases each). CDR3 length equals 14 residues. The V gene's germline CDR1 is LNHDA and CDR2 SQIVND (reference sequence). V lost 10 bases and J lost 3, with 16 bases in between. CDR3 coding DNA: TGTGCCACTACGGAGGGGGAGTACTACAATGAGCAGTTCTTC. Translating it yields CATTEGEYYNEQFF. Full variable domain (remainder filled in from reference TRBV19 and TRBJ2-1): DGGITQSPKYLFRKEGQNVTLSCEQNLNHDAMYWYRQDPGQGLRLIYYSQIVNDFQKGDIAEGYSVSREKKESFPLTVTSAQKNPTAFYLCATTEGEYYNEQFFGPGTRLTVL.

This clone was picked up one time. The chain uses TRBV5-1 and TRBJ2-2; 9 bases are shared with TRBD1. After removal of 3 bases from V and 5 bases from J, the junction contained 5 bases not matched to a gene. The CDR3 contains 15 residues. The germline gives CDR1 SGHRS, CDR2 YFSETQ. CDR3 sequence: CASSWTGTGTGELFF. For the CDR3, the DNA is TGCGCCAGCAGCTGGACCGGGACAGGGACCGGGGAGCTGTTTTTT.

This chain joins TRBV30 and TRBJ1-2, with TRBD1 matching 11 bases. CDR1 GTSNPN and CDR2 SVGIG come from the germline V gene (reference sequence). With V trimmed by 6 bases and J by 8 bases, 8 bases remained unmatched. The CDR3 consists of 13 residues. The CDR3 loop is CACGDRGVRGYTF. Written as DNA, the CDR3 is TGTGCCTGCGGGGACAGGGGGGTAAGAGGCTACACCTTC.

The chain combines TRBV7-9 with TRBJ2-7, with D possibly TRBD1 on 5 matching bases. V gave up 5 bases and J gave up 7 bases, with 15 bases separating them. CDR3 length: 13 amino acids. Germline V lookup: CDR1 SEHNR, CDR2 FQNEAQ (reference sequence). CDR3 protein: CASSLDSLGEQYF. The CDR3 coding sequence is TGTGCCAGCAGCCTCGACAGTTTGGGGGAGCAGTACTTC.

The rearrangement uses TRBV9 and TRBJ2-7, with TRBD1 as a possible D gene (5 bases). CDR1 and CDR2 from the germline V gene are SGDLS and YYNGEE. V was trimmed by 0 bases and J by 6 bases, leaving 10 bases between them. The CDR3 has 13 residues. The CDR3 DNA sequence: TGTGCCAGCAGCGTAGGAGAAGGGGCCGAGCAGTACTTC. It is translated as CASSVGEGAEQYF. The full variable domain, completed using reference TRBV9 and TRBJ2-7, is DSGVTQTPKHLITATGQRVTLRCSPRSGDLSVYWYQQSLDQGLQFLIQYYNGEERAKGNILERFSAQQFPDLHSELNLSSLELGDSALYFCASSVGEGAEQYFGPGTRLTVT.